The count of the clone carrying this T cell receptor (beta chain) is one. Antigen: not known. This record comes from a study of T cell responses to AZD1222 COVID-19 vaccine. TCRdb keeps only in-frame clones here, not all; method: immunoSEQ multiplex PCR. Of roughly 150,000 clones listed, 85% to 95% are singletons. V was shortened by 3 bases and J by 2 bases, with 13 bases between the two germline ends. The germline gives CDR1 SGDLS, CDR2 YYNGEE. This CDR3 region has 15 residues. Study-level points and caveats: A reported finding is that nearly half of spike-specific TCRs target unmutated variant regions. When two AZD1222 doses had been given, Spike-specific TCR breadth and depth rose.

Here the sequenced sample was peripheral blood, taken on day 0 of AZD1222 vaccination. The chain has TRBV9 and TRBJ2-3, with D perhaps TRBD2 (6 bases). The receptor comes from an adult in good health. The CDR3: CASSDTGLNTDTQYF. Written as DNA, the CDR3 is TGTGCCAGCAGCGACACGGGACTTAACACAGATACGCAGTATTTT.